Below, 19 T cell receptor beta chains from the same sample are listed, as sequenced in a study of T cells after yellow fever vaccination (dated by TCRdb to between 2018 and 2021). Library creation used 5' RACE. The data were produced on an Illumina HiSeq 2500. TCRdb cleaned the public reads at Q25 with fastp, built clones with MiXCR and kept in-frame beta chains. Duplicate CDR3 protein sequences are folded into a single record with the most common DNA and genes. The sample table lists 110,000 to 150,000 distinct CDR3 sequences, just over 6.5% of them with a count of one. Of the sample, 0.5% to 0.65% is held by the ten largest clones. Interpreted using the paper, the treatment or condition label stands for: live attenuated yellow fever vaccine strain. The material sequenced was CD4+ T cells sorted from PBMCs, taken 10 days after the yellow fever booster vaccination. These receptors were taken from a man aged 30 to 45 who received the YFV17D yellow fever vaccine.

This clonotype was detected many times. This chain uses TRBV5-1 with TRBJ2-1, with D tentatively TRBD2 (5 bases). Trimming pared 0 bases from V and 7 bases from J, leaving 11 bases between. CDR3 length: 14 amino acids. Germline V gives CDR1 SGHRS, CDR2 YFSETQ. CDR3 coding DNA: TGCGCCAGCAGCTTGGAGTTAGGCGGGAATGAGCAGTTCTTC. Translating it yields CASSLELGGNEQFF.

This clonotype was seen repeatedly, ten times or more. The CDR3 sequence is CASSLEGATYNEQFF. For the CDR3, the DNA is TGTGCCAGCAGTTTAGAGGGGGCTACTTACAATGAGCAGTTCTTC. The chain couples TRBV28 to TRBJ2-1; 7 positions agree with TRBD1. CDR1 and CDR2 (germline): MDHEN, SYDVKM. V lost 2 bases, J lost 4 bases, and 5 bases stayed unmatched. The CDR3 runs to 15 residues.

This clonotype was counted many times. J is TRBJ2-3 and V is TRBV5-4; 7 nucleotides agree with TRBD2. The CDR3 is 13 residues long. Trimming at V came to 5 bases and at J to 4 bases, leaving 4 bases not matched to a gene. The germline gives CDR1 SGHNT, CDR2 YYREEE (reference sequence). CDR3 bases: TGTGCCAGCAGGGCTAGCGGAGCAGATACGCAGTATTTT. It codes for CASRASGADTQYF.

The chain joins TRBV6-2 or TRBV6-3 to TRBJ1-1, with unresolved D. With 7 bases removed from V and 5 bases from J, the gap between germline ends came to 14 bases. This CDR3 spans 13 amino acids. Germline V gene lookup returns CDR1 MNHEY and CDR2 SVGEGT. CDR3 in DNA: TGTGCCAGCACCAGAACGACCCGGACTGAAGCTTTCTTT. This encodes CASTRTTRTEAFF.

This clonotype was recorded at least ten times. This sequence joins TRBV10-1 and TRBJ2-5; D not resolved. The CDR3 sequence is 11 residues long. The V gene lost 8 bases and the J gene lost 5 bases, with 9 bases spanning the gap. Germline assignment: CDR1 WNHNN and CDR2 SYGVQD (reference sequence). The CDR3 region is CASRPTETQYF. In nucleotides, the CDR3 is TGCGCCAGCCGCCCGACGGAGACCCAGTACTTC.

The gene calls are TRBV9 and TRBJ2-7; the D gene is possibly TRBD2 (7 bases). The V and J ends lost 3 bases and 2 bases respectively, with 9 bases between them. Germline loops: CDR1 SGDLS, CDR2 YYNGEE. The CDR3 length is 13 residues. CDR3 in DNA: TGTGCCAGCAGCGAAGGGGGGGCCTACGAGCAGTACTTC. Its translation: CASSEGGAYEQYF.

This clonotype was detected a few times. This sequence joins TRBV3-1 and TRBJ2-1, with D possibly matching TRBD2 (6 bases). CDR1 is LGHDT and CDR2 is YNNKEL in the germline V gene (reference sequence). The CDR3 has 12 residues. The V and J ends lost 4 bases and 16 bases respectively, with 17 bases between them. The CDR3 nucleotides are TGTGCCAGCAGCCCGGCGGGGACGACGCCTTTCTTC. Encoded protein: CASSPAGTTPFF.

There are many counts of this clonotype. The chain links TRBV24-1 to TRBJ2-7; D unresolved. Per germline, CDR1 KGHDR and CDR2 SFDVKD. V lost 6 bases and J lost 5, with 4 bases in between. There are 10 residues in the CDR3. CDR3 bases: TGTGCCACCAGTAGGAACGAGCAGTACTTC. Protein product: CATSRNEQYF.

This clonotype has a count of ten or more. This chain joins TRBV11-2 and TRBJ2-5; 16 bases align to TRBD2. Germline V lookup: CDR1 SGHAT, CDR2 FQNNGV. The CDR3 spans 18 residues. V lost 5 bases, J lost 2 bases, and 8 bases stayed unmatched. The CDR3 here is CASSQGTSGRASQETQYF. The DNA for the CDR3 is TGTGCCAGCAGCCAAGGGACTAGCGGGAGGGCCTCACAAGAGACCCAGTACTTC. Supplemented by reference TRBV11-2 and TRBJ2-5, the full variable domain reads EAGVAQSPRYKIIEKRQSVAFWCNPISGHATLYWYQQILGQGPKLLIQFQNNGVVDDSQLPKDRFSAERLKGVDSTLKIQPAKLEDSAVYLCASSQGTSGRASQETQYFGPGTRLLVL.

The chain carries TRBV20-1 and TRBJ2-5, with a possible D match to TRBD2 (6 bases). This CDR3 spans 12 amino acids. V lost 3 bases and J 3 bases, leaving 8 bases between the germline ends. The germline V gene has CDR1 DFQATT and CDR2 SNEGSKA (reference sequence). In DNA, the CDR3 is TGCAGTGCTAGCCAGCGGGAAGAGACCCAGTACTTC. It translates to CSASQREETQYF.

The sample holds many counts of this clonotype. J is TRBJ2-6 and V is TRBV12-3 or TRBV12-4, with D possibly TRBD1 on 5 matching bases. Trimming took 6 bases from V and 4 from J, leaving 19 bases between them. The CDR3 has 17 residues. CDR3 amino acids: CASSLLYRQPGANVLTF. The DNA for the CDR3 is TGTGCCAGCAGCCTACTATACCGACAGCCCGGGGCCAACGTCCTGACTTTC.

In its sample, this clonotype was seen many times. V and J are TRBV20-1 and TRBJ1-4; D is unresolved. V shed 6 bases and J shed 5 bases, with 13 bases lying between them. This CDR3 is 13 amino acids long. CDR1 DFQATT and CDR2 SNEGSKA come from the germline V gene (reference sequence). The CDR3 here is CSASVDANEKLFF. In DNA, the CDR3 is TGCAGTGCCTCCGTAGACGCAAATGAAAAACTGTTTTTT.

This clonotype was detected many times. The V call is TRBV5-1, the J call TRBJ2-1; D might be TRBD2 (5 bases). The germline V and J ends were trimmed by 0 bases and 9 bases, with 7 bases remaining between them. The CDR3 is 12 residues long. The V gene's germline CDR1 is SGHRS and CDR2 YFSETQ. The CDR3 DNA reads TGCGCCAGCAGCTTGGGGGAGTTTGAGCAGTTCTTC. Its protein product is CASSLGEFEQFF.

This clonotype was counted between two and nine times. CDR3 amino acids: CSARRGGGGPSYEQYF. CDR3 sequence (DNA): TGCAGTGCCAGAAGGGGGGGCGGCGGGCCTTCCTACGAGCAGTACTTC. The chain uses TRBV20-1 and TRBJ2-7; perhaps TRBD2 as D (7 bases). Trimming shortened V by 6 bases and J by 1 base, and 22 bases separated the two germline ends. The CDR3 sequence is 16 residues long. Germline V CDR1 and CDR2: DFQATT, SNEGSKA (reference sequence).

At least ten counts were recorded for this clonotype. The rearrangement links TRBV6-2 or TRBV6-3 to TRBJ2-1, with 11 nucleotides matching TRBD2. In germline, CDR1 is MNHEY, CDR2 SVGEGT. The trim removed 6 bases at V and 6 bases at J, leaving 10 bases unmatched. This CDR3 is 16 amino acids long. The CDR3 spells CASSLGLAGGLNEQFF. CDR3 DNA: TGTGCCAGCAGCTTAGGGCTAGCGGGAGGACTCAATGAGCAGTTCTTC.

This clonotype appeared many times. The gene calls are TRBV5-1 and TRBJ2-1, with 9 bases that match TRBD1. V lost 2 bases and J lost 6; bases outside the gene matches: 9. The CDR3 covers 16 residues. Germline V CDR1 and CDR2: SGHRS, YFSETQ. CDR3 bases: TGCGCCAGCAGCTTAATTATGGGGACAGGGAGCAATGAGCAGTTCTTC. It is translated as CASSLIMGTGSNEQFF.

This clonotype has at least ten counts. This chain uses TRBV14 with TRBJ2-1, with D uncertain. The CDR3 length is 15 residues. CDR1 and CDR2 from the germline V gene are SGHDN and FVKESK. V was shortened by 0 bases and J by 8 bases, with 14 bases between the two germline ends. This CDR3 reads CASSQDRVIRYEQFF. The CDR3 nucleotides read TGTGCCAGCAGCCAAGATCGGGTTATTAGGTATGAGCAGTTCTTC.

This clonotype has ten or more counts. The chain combines TRBV12-3 or TRBV12-4 with TRBJ2-7; TRBD1 is a possible D gene (6 bases). CDR3 length: 15 residues. V was pared by 1 base and J by 0 bases, with 10 bases between. For the CDR3, the DNA is TGTGCCAGCAGTTTAGGGACAGTTTCCTCCTACGAGCAGTACTTC. Residues: CASSLGTVSSYEQYF.

This clonotype was recorded many times. The genes are TRBV6-5 and TRBJ2-5; D remains ambiguous. The CDR3 is made up of 15 amino acids. V lost 0 bases and J lost 0, with 8 bases in between. CDR1 and CDR2 from the germline V gene are MNHEY and SVGAGI. The CDR3 protein is CASSYSMADQETQYF. The CDR3 nucleotides are TGTGCCAGCAGTTACTCGATGGCAGACCAAGAGACCCAGTACTTC.